This T cell receptor (beta chain) emerged from a study of blood T cell repertoires in COVID-19. CDR3 length equals 15 residues. The germline CDR1 and CDR2 sequences are KGHSH and LQKENI. V was trimmed by 2 bases and J by 0 bases, leaving 7 bases between them. How the authors handled the data: Nucleated cell counts were estimated from reference gene primer amplification. Using immunoSEQ multiplex PCR, the repertoire was profiled, and TCRdb retains in-frame clones only, with some absent. V and J calls and clone size are copied from that table; D and trimming were computed from the DNA. The sample lists around 210,000 clones, 85% occurring once.

The sequencing sample was made of peripheral blood. The sequence was collected from a man aged 50-60 years with COVID-19, enrolled during active disease. The chain is built from TRBV18 and TRBJ2-2; tentatively, D is TRBD2 (5 bases). Written as DNA, the CDR3 is TGTGCCAGCTCACCAGTACTAGCGAACACCGGGGAGCTGTTTTTT. This translates into CASSPVLANTGELFF.